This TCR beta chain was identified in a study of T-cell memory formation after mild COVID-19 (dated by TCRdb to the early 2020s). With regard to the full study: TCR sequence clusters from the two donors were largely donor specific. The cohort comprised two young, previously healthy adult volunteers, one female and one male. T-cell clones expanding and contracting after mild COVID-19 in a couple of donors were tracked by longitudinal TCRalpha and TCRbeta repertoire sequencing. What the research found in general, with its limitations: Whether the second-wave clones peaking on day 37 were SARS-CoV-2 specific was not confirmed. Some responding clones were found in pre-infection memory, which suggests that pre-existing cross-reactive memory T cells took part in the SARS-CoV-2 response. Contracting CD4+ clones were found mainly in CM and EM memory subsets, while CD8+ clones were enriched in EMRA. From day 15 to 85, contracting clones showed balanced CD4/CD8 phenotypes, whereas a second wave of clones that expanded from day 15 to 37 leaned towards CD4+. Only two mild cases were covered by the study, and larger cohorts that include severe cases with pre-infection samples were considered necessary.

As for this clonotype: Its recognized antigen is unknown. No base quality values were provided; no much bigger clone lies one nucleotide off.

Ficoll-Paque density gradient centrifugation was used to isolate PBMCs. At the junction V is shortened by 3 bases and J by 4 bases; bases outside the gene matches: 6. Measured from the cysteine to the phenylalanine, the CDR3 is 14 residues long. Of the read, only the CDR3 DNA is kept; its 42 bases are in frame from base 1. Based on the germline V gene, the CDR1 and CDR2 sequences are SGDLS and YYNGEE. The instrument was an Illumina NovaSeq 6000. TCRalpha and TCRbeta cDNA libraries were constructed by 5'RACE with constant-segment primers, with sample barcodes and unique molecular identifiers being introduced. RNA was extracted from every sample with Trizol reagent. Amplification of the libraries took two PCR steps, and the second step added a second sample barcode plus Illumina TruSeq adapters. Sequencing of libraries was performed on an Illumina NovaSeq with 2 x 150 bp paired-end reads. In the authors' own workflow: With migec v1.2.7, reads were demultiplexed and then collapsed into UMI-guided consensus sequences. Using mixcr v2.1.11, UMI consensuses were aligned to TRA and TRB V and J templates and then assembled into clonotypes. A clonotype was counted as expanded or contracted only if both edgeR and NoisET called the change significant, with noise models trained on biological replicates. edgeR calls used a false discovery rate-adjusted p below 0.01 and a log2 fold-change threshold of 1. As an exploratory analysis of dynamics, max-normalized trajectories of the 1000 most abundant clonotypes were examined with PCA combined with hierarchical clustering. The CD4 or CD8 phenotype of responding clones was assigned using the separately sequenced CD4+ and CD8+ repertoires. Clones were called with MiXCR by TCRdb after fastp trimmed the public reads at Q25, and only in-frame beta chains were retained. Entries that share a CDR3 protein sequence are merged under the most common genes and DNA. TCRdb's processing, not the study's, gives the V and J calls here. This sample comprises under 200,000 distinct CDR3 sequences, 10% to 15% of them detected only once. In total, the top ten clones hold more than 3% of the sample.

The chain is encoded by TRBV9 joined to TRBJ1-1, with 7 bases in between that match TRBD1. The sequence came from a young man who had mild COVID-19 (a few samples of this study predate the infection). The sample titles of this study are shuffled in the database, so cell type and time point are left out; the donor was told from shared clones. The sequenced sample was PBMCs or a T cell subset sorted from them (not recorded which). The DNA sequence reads TGTGCCAGCAGCGCGACAGGGCTCGGCACTGAAGCTTTCTTT. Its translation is CASSATGLGTEAFF. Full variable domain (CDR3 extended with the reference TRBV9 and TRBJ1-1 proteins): DSGVTQTPKHLITATGQRVTLRCSPRSGDLSVYWYQQSLDQGLQFLIQYYNGEERAKGNILERFSAQQFPDLHSELNLSSLELGDSALYFCASSATGLGTEAFFGQGTRLTVV.